A selection of T cell receptor beta chains follows, all from one sample in a study of cytomegalovirus exposure and HLA in healthy donors. Here immunoSEQ multiplex PCR was the method, and the copy in TCRdb shows in-frame clones only, minus some. The table shows 35,000 to 45,000 clones, with about 78% occurring only once. The sample consisted of PBMCs. The receptors were sampled from a woman aged 25 to 39 in good health and CMV-seronegative. CDR3s leave out the opening cysteine and the closing phenylalanine or tryptophan.

V gene: TRBV5-1
J gene: TRBJ2-5
CDR3 length: 14
CDR3 protein: ASSLGLAGDYETQY

V gene: TRBV2
J gene: TRBJ2-1
CDR3 length: 13
CDR3 protein: AIQMGTSGEGEQF

V gene: TRBV28
J gene: TRBJ1-1
CDR3 length: 11
CDR3 protein: ASGARFRTEAF

V gene: TRBV29-1
J gene: TRBJ2-5
CDR3 length: 11
CDR3 protein: SVEPTGVETQY

V gene: TRBV7-9
J gene: TRBJ2-3
CDR3 length: 14
CDR3 protein: ASSQPSGGSTDTQY

V gene: TRBV7-9
J gene: TRBJ1-5
CDR3 length: 15
CDR3 protein: ASSSGGGRGSGQPQH

V gene: TRBV6-5
J gene: TRBJ2-3
CDR3 length: 12
CDR3 protein: ASSLQVYTDTQY

V gene: TRBV25-1
J gene: TRBJ1-2
CDR3 length: 12
CDR3 protein: ASSQGADHYGYT

V gene: TRBV7-2
J gene: TRBJ2-3
CDR3 length: 15
CDR3 protein: ASSLLLAGVPTDTQY

V gene: TRBV6-5
J gene: TRBJ1-1
CDR3 length: 13
CDR3 protein: ASSYSNRANTEAF

V gene: TRBV6-1
J gene: TRBJ1-5
CDR3 length: 15
CDR3 protein: ASSAFAGQYSNQPQH

V gene: TRBV5-1
J gene: TRBJ2-7
CDR3 length: 10
CDR3 protein: ASGQGADEQY

V gene: TRBV30
J gene: TRBJ1-1
CDR3 length: 11
CDR3 protein: AWVDRGNTEAF

V gene: TRBV2
J gene: TRBJ1-1
CDR3 length: 12
CDR3 protein: ASSEFRADTEAF

V gene: TRBV25-1
J gene: TRBJ2-1
CDR3 length: 12
CDR3 protein: ASSVISGSFRQF

V gene: TRBV9
J gene: TRBJ2-5
CDR3 length: 11
CDR3 protein: ASSEPGGKTQY

V gene: TRBV6-1
J gene: TRBJ1-6
CDR3 length: 12
CDR3 protein: ASRRLSYNSPLH

V gene: TRBV25-1
J gene: TRBJ1-6
CDR3 length: 12
CDR3 protein: ASRENRGNSPLH

V gene: TRBV19
J gene: TRBJ1-2
CDR3 length: 12
CDR3 protein: ASRDGQGGIGYT

V gene: TRBV18
J gene: TRBJ2-1
CDR3 length: 12
CDR3 protein: ASSPGSGRHEQF

V gene: TRBV6-1
J gene: TRBJ2-1
CDR3 length: 12
CDR3 protein: ASVSGGGYNEQF

V gene: TRBV4-2
J gene: TRBJ1-3
CDR3 length: 14
CDR3 protein: ASSQLRAGAGNTIY

V gene: TRBV6-5
J gene: TRBJ1-2
CDR3 length: 13
CDR3 protein: ASSPETGGYYGYT

V gene: TRBV7-2
J gene: TRBJ2-5
CDR3 length: 12
CDR3 protein: ATTRGGNQETQY

V gene: TRBV6-5
J gene: TRBJ2-3
CDR3 length: 13
CDR3 protein: ASSYSLLEADTQY

V gene: TRBV2
J gene: TRBJ2-7
CDR3 length: 12
CDR3 protein: ASSGAATSPQQY

V gene: TRBV5-1
J gene: TRBJ2-4
CDR3 length: 15
CDR3 protein: ASSSSVSGNVKNIQY

V gene: TRBV27
J gene: TRBJ1-5
CDR3 length: 11
CDR3 protein: ASSWDRDQPQH

V gene: TRBV30
J gene: TRBJ1-2
CDR3 length: 9
CDR3 protein: AWSVGVSYT

V gene: TRBV28
J gene: TRBJ1-2
CDR3 length: 10
CDR3 protein: ASSLSGFGYT

V gene: TRBV5-1
J gene: TRBJ1-2
CDR3 length: 12
CDR3 protein: ASSPDRAVRGYT

V gene: TRBV5-4
J gene: TRBJ1-1
CDR3 length: 13
CDR3 protein: ASSSTGVLNTEAF

V gene: TRBV5-1
J gene: TRBJ1-4
CDR3 length: 12
CDR3 protein: ASSSNPGLEKLF

V gene: TRBV7-6
J gene: TRBJ2-7
CDR3 length: 12
CDR3 protein: ASSPRQEAYEQY

V gene: TRBV14
J gene: TRBJ1-5
CDR3 length: 11
CDR3 protein: ASSQNRGEPQH

V gene: TRBV6-1
J gene: TRBJ2-3
CDR3 length: 13
CDR3 protein: ASERSISATDTQY

V gene: TRBV5-1
J gene: TRBJ1-2
CDR3 length: 12
CDR3 protein: ASSSGQGRSGYT

V gene: TRBV28
J gene: TRBJ2-3
CDR3 length: 15
CDR3 protein: ASSTGIELRETDTQY

V gene: TRBV19
J gene: TRBJ2-5
CDR3 length: 9
CDR3 protein: ASSTSETQY

V gene: TRBV6-1
J gene: TRBJ2-7
CDR3 length: 12
CDR3 protein: ASSAGTGIYEQY

V gene: TRBV5-4
J gene: TRBJ1-2
CDR3 length: 11
CDR3 protein: ASSLEGVNGYT

V gene: TRBV30
J gene: TRBJ1-2
CDR3 length: 12
CDR3 protein: AWRRDRGNYGYT

V gene: TRBV6-5
J gene: TRBJ2-7
CDR3 length: 14
CDR3 protein: ASSYPYRGLSYEQY

V gene: TRBV30
J gene: TRBJ2-6
CDR3 length: 17
CDR3 protein: AWGISRGRGMSGANVLT

V gene: TRBV6-5
J gene: TRBJ1-1
CDR3 length: 12
CDR3 protein: ASSARTGETEAF

V gene: TRBV7-9
J gene: TRBJ1-2
CDR3 length: 11
CDR3 protein: ASSRGQSYGYT

V gene: TRBV20-1
J gene: TRBJ2-7
CDR3 length: 9
CDR3 protein: SANRIYEQY

V gene: TRBV12-2
J gene: TRBJ1-4
CDR3 length: 15
CDR3 protein: ASRLARLQGAREKLF

V gene: TRBV2
J gene: TRBJ1-2
CDR3 length: 11
CDR3 protein: ASLGGGSYGYT

V gene: TRBV28
J gene: TRBJ2-1
CDR3 length: 13
CDR3 protein: ASSQPGDYNNEQF

V gene: TRBV28
J gene: TRBJ1-5
CDR3 length: 12
CDR3 protein: ASRIRQYNQPQH

V gene: TRBV14
J gene: TRBJ1-1
CDR3 length: 12
CDR3 protein: ASSQGTGGLSAF

V gene: TRBV29-1
J gene: TRBJ1-1
CDR3 length: 9
CDR3 protein: SVSQGTEAF